The clone carrying this T cell receptor beta chain is a singleton in its sample. Its cognate antigen is unknown. V gave up 0 bases and J gave up 10 bases; unmatched junction bases: 8. The CDR3 totals 16 residues. Germline V gives CDR1 SGHDT, CDR2 YYEEEE. Vbeta (60) and Jbeta (13) primers were used in the PCR. Using immunoSEQ multiplex PCR, the repertoire was profiled, and TCRdb retains in-frame clones only, with some absent. Of some 150,000 clones listed, approximately 88% were seen once; the top ten hold approximately 1.5%. The entry originates in a study of cytomegalovirus exposure and HLA in healthy donors. Study details: HLA-typed donors were the source of some 85 million unique TCRs, which an early data release held. Overall study findings and caveats: It was around 160 TCR beta chains that were listed as cytomegalovirus-associated.

The specimen sequenced was PBMCs. The source is a woman younger than 30 in good health and CMV-seronegative. The rearrangement uses TRBV5-6 and TRBJ1-4; TRBD1 agrees at 11 bases. The CDR3, as DNA: TGTGCCAGCAGCTTGGCCTTGGGACAGGGGGTCGGAAAACTGTTTTTT. Amino acids: CASSLALGQGVGKLFF.